Following are 15 T cell receptor beta chains from one sample sequenced in a study of blood T cell repertoires in COVID-19. Profiling relied on immunoSEQ multiplex PCR, and the TCRdb table lists in-frame clones only, not all of them. This table has some 340,000 clones, around four fifths appearing once. Sequencing used PBMCs or T cells enriched from blood (not recorded which). The receptor set was obtained from a woman between 50 and 59 years old who had recovered from COVID-19.

The V and J genes are TRBV5-4 and TRBJ2-5; D possibly corresponds to TRBD2 (5 bases). Trimming took 4 bases from V and 0 from J, leaving 16 bases between them. CDR1 and CDR2 from the germline V gene are SGHNT and YYREEE (reference sequence). The CDR3 totals 16 residues. CDR3 sequence reads: CASSRNGEKNQETQYF. CDR3 nucleotides: TGTGCCAGCAGCCGGAACGGGGAGAAAAACCAAGAGACCCAGTACTTC.

V and J are TRBV7-2 and TRBJ1-2, with 7 nucleotides matching TRBD1. The CDR3 consists of 15 residues. V lost 0 bases to trimming and J lost 8 bases; unmatched junction nucleotides: 9. Germline V gene lookup returns CDR1 SGHTA and CDR2 FQGNSA. In nucleotides, the CDR3 is TGTGCCAGCAGCTTAGCGGGCACGACAGGGTTCGGCTACACCTTC. This codes for CASSLAGTTGFGYTF.

In DNA, the CDR3 is TGTGCCACCAGCAGGGGCGAGGGGAGGGTCTTTTATGGCTACACCTTC. This translates into CATSRGEGRVFYGYTF. The rearrangement links TRBV15 to TRBJ1-2, with D possibly TRBD1 on 5 matching bases. Germline assignment: CDR1 LNHNV and CDR2 YYDKDF (reference sequence). V was shortened by 3 bases and J by 5 bases, with 19 bases between the two germline ends. The CDR3 loop spans 16 amino acids.

This chain connects TRBV3-1 (or the pseudogene TRBV3-2) to TRBJ1-1; D unclear. The CDR3 is 15 residues long. CDR1 is LGHDT, CDR2 YNNKEL, per germline (reference sequence). The V gene lost 1 base and the J gene lost 1 base, with 10 bases spanning the gap. CDR3 sequence reads: CASSQGKAENTEAFF. CDR3 nucleotide sequence: TGTGCCAGCAGCCAAGGGAAAGCGGAGAACACTGAAGCTTTCTTT.

V usage is TRBV5-5 and J usage is TRBJ2-5; the D is unclear. Looked up from germline, CDR1 is SGHKS and CDR2 is YYEKEE (reference sequence). This CDR3 is 12 amino acids long. Trimming removed 4 bases from V and 2 bases from J, with 6 bases in between. CDR3 DNA: TGTGCCAGCAGCCCCCTACAAGAGACCCAGTACTTC. Its translation is CASSPLQETQYF.

This chain's CDR3 is CASSITGTENYGYTF. The CDR3 nucleotides read TGTGCCAGCAGTATAACCGGGACAGAAAACTATGGCTACACCTTC. This chain links TRBV6-5 with TRBJ1-2, with 7 bases that match TRBD1. Looked up from germline, CDR1 is MNHEY and CDR2 is SVGAGI. The CDR3 runs 15 residues. Losses at the gene ends were 5 bases for V and 2 bases for J; bases not matched to a gene: 8.

DNA for the CDR3: TGTGCCAGTAGTATAGTTCCCAGGGCGACTTATGGCTACACCTTC. This sequence encodes CASSIVPRATYGYTF. The chain joins TRBV19 to TRBJ1-2; TRBD1 might be the D (5 bases). The CDR3 runs to 15 residues. The germline V gene has CDR1 LNHDA and CDR2 SQIVND (reference sequence). Trimming removed 1 base from V and 5 bases from J, with 14 bases in between.

This clone was seen a handful of times. The chain recombines TRBV11-3 with TRBJ2-2; TRBD2 might be the D (5 bases). The CDR3 extends over 13 amino acids. Germline loops: CDR1 SGHNT, CDR2 YENEEA. V was trimmed by 5 bases and J by 7 bases, leaving 11 bases between them. Here the CDR3 DNA reads TGTGCCAGCAGCATCCTTGGAGGCGGGGAGCTGTTTTTT. Amino acids: CASSILGGGELFF.

This clone was counted only a few times. V usage is TRBV30 and J usage is TRBJ1-2, with 8 bases lining up with TRBD1. Germline-derived CDR1 and CDR2 are GTSNPN and SVGIG (reference sequence). Trimming took 3 bases from V and 6 from J; bases not matched to a gene: 9. The CDR3 loop spans 14 amino acids. The CDR3 spells CAWREPGTGHGYTF. The CDR3 DNA sequence: TGTGCCTGGAGGGAGCCGGGGACAGGCCATGGCTACACCTTC.

The V gene is TRBV11-3, the J gene TRBJ2-7; maybe TRBD1 (6 bases). The germline V gene has CDR1 SGHNT and CDR2 YENEEA. This CDR3 contains 15 residues. Trimming cost V 5 bases and J 5 bases, with 19 bases left between them. CDR3 protein: CASSPRPGTNHEQYF. DNA of the CDR3: TGTGCCAGCAGCCCCCGTCCCGGGACAAACCACGAGCAGTACTTC.

This chain connects TRBV7-9 to TRBJ1-4; D may be TRBD1 (5 bases). Germline V gene data show CDR1 as SEHNR and CDR2 as FQNEAQ (reference sequence). The CDR3 is made up of 15 amino acids. V was trimmed by 2 bases and J by 1 base, leaving 8 bases between them. The CDR3 nucleotides are TGTGCCAGCAGCTTAAGGGGCAGAACTAATGAAAAACTGTTTTTT. This codes for CASSLRGRTNEKLFF. Full variable domain (rest looked up from reference TRBV7-9 and TRBJ1-4): DTGVSQNPRHKITKRGQNVTFRCDPISEHNRLYWYRQTLGQGPEFLTYFQNEAQLEKSRLLSDRFSAERPKGSFSTLEIQRTEQGDSAMYLCASSLRGRTNEKLFFGSGTQLSVL.

This chain connects TRBV18 to TRBJ1-2, with a possible D match to TRBD1 (6 bases). Deletions cut 4 bases from V and 5 bases from J, with 17 bases between. The length of the CDR3 is 15 residues. Per the germline V gene, CDR1 is KGHSH and CDR2 is LQKENI. Here the CDR3 DNA reads TGTGCCAGCTCACGGGACATCGATTGGGATTATGGCTACACCTTC. Amino acid sequence: CASSRDIDWDYGYTF. The entire variable domain, with the rest obtained from reference TRBV18 and TRBJ1-2, is as follows: NAGVMQNPRHLVRRRGQEARLRCSPMKGHSHVYWYRQLPEEGLKFMVYLQKENIIDESGMPKERFSAEFPKEGPSILRIQQVVRGDSAAYFCASSRDIDWDYGYTFGSGTRLTVV.

The gene calls are TRBV7-8 and TRBJ1-2; D perhaps matches TRBD1 (5 bases). V lost 4 bases and J 1 base, leaving 7 bases between the germline ends. The germline V gene has CDR1 SGHVS and CDR2 FQNEAQ. The CDR3 extends over 13 amino acids. CDR3 DNA: TGTGCCAGCAGCTCGACAGTTAACTATGGCTACACCTTC. This sequence encodes CASSSTVNYGYTF. Based on the CDR3 plus reference TRBV7-8 and TRBJ1-2, the full variable domain is GAGVSQSPRYKVAKRGQDVALRCDPISGHVSLFWYQQALGQGPEFLTYFQNEAQLDKSGLPSDRFFAERPEGSVSTLKIQRTQQEDSAVYLCASSSTVNYGYTFGSGTRLTVV.

Notes on this clone: The identical CDR3 is also encoded by other nucleotide sequences in the sample. This sequence joins TRBV7-9 and TRBJ1-1; TRBD1 agrees at 7 bases. The CDR3 loop spans 13 amino acids. Germline values: CDR1 SEHNR, CDR2 FQNEAQ (reference sequence). V lost 5 bases to trimming and J lost 1 base; unmatched junction nucleotides: 1. As DNA, the CDR3 is TGTGCCAGCAGCAGACAGGGGAACACTGAAGCTTTCTTT. It translates to CASSRQGNTEAFF.

This chain joins TRBV5-1 and TRBJ1-2, with 7 bases lining up with TRBD1. With V trimmed by 4 bases and J by 4 bases, 10 bases remained unmatched. The CDR3 is 15 amino acids. Germline V lookup: CDR1 SGHRS, CDR2 YFSETQ. The CDR3 DNA follows: TGCGCCAGCAGCCTTACGACAGGGCCGAGCTATGGCTACACCTTC. It yields the protein CASSLTTGPSYGYTF.